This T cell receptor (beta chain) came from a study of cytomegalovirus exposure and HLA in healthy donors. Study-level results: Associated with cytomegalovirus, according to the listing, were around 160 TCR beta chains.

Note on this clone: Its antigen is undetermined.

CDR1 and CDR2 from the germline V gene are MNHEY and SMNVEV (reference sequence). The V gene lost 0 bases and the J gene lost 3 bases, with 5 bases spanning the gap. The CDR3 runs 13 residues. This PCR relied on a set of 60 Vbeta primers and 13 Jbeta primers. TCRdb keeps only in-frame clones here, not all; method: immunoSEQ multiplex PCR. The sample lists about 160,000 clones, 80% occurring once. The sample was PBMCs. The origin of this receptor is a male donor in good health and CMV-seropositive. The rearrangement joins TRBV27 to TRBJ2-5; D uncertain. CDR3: CASSLSRKETQYF. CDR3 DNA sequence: TGTGCCAGCAGTTTATCTAGAAAAGAGACCCAGTACTTC.